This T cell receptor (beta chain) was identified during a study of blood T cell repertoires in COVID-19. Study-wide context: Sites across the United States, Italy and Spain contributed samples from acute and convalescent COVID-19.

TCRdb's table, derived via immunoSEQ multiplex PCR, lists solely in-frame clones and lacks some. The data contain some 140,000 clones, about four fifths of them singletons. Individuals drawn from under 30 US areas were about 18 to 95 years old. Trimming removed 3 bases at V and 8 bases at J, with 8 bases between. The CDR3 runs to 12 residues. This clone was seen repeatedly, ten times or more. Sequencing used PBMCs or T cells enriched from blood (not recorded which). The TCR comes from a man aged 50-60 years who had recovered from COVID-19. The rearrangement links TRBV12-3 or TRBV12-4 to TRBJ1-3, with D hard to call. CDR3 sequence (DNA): TGTGCCAGCAGTTTGCGGGGTGACACCATATATTTT. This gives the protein CASSLRGDTIYF.